The 30 T cell receptor beta chains reported below all come from one sample, sequenced in a study of blood T cells in healthy people across ages. A second PCR of roughly 7 to 11 cycles used a sample-barcoded 5' primer and a J-beta primer mix. From the 5' RACE reads, TCRdb called clonotypes with MiXCR, one entry per CDR3 protein. The data show roughly 1.7 million distinct CDR3 sequences, 34% seen once. Sample: blood. The receptors were gathered from a woman in her twenties or thirties in good health.

The gene calls are TRBV6-5 and TRBJ2-1, with D tentatively TRBD2 (7 bases). Germline V gene sequence: CDR1 MNHEY, CDR2 SVGAGI. This CDR3 spans 16 amino acids. V shed 4 bases and J shed 8 bases, with 21 bases lying between them. The CDR3 sequence is CASSSLPGEGGYEQFF. Here the CDR3 DNA reads TGTGCCAGCAGTTCCCTCCCCGGTGAGGGGGGGTATGAGCAGTTCTTC.

In this sample, this clonotype turned up many times. This chain uses TRBV12-3 or TRBV12-4 with TRBJ2-7, with D possibly TRBD2 on 5 matching bases. This CDR3 comprises 15 residues. V was pared by 5 bases and J by 0 bases, with 14 bases between. CDR3 bases: TGTGCCAGCAGTGGGAGCGGCAGTAGCTCCTACGAGCAGTACTTC. Translating it yields CASSGSGSSSYEQYF.

This chain links TRBV3-1 with TRBJ2-7, with 11 bases that match TRBD2. The ends lost 1 base at V and 3 bases at J; junction bases unmatched: 5. The CDR3 runs to 16 residues. The germline V gene encodes CDR1 LGHDT and CDR2 YNNKEL (reference sequence). The chain's CDR3 is CASSQGAGTSGYEQYF. The CDR3 coding sequence is TGTGCCAGCAGCCAAGGGGCGGGGACTAGCGGCTACGAGCAGTACTTC.

This chain uses TRBV20-1 with TRBJ2-1; 8 bases agree with TRBD2. The CDR3 extends over 13 amino acids. Looked up from germline, CDR1 is DFQATT and CDR2 is SNEGSKA (reference sequence). The V segment lost 1 base and the J segment 9 bases; nucleotides outside the gene matches: 5. CDR3: CSARAGGRTEQFF. The CDR3 DNA reads TGCAGTGCTAGAGCGGGGGGGAGAACTGAGCAGTTCTTC.

This clonotype was counted many times. This chain connects TRBV2 to TRBJ2-6; 11 nucleotides match TRBD2. The CDR3 contains 19 residues. Germline V lookup: CDR1 SNHLY, CDR2 FYNNEI. With 5 bases clipped from V and 4 bases from J, the junction kept 13 bases outside the gene matches. CDR3 coding DNA: TGTGCCAGCAGTACCCTAGCGGGAGGCCCCCCCACCGGGGCCAACGTCCTGACTTTC. As protein: CASSTLAGGPPTGANVLTF.

V gene TRBV14 combines with J gene TRBJ2-4, with D maybe TRBD2 (7 bases). The assigned J gene may be wrong: the sequence end matches TRBJ2-7 better. The CDR3 has 14 amino acids. The germline gives CDR1 SGHDN, CDR2 FVKESK. The CDR3 is CASSQERGGDEQYF. CDR3 coding DNA: TGTGCCAGCAGCCAAGAGCGCGGGGGCGACGAGCAGTACTTC.

The sample holds a few counts of this clonotype. The chain employs TRBV7-8 and TRBJ2-7; D possibly uses TRBD1 or TRBD2 (5 bases each). This CDR3 is 16 amino acids long. From germline, CDR1 is SGHVS and CDR2 FQNEAQ. Trimming stripped 1 base from V and 0 bases from J, with 13 bases between. CDR3 region: CASSLGGREISYEQYF. CDR3 DNA sequence: TGTGCCAGCAGCTTAGGAGGCAGGGAGATCTCCTACGAGCAGTACTTC.

The rearrangement uses TRBV5-6 and TRBJ2-7; no clear D. Trimming cost V 5 bases and J 3 bases, with 15 bases left between them. Germline CDR1 reads SGHDT; CDR2 reads YYEEEE. The CDR3 contains 14 residues. CDR3 sequence (DNA): TGTGCCAGCAGTTTCAGACTGGGTAACTACGAGCAGTACTTC. This translates into CASSFRLGNYEQYF.

This chain links TRBV12-3 or TRBV12-4 with TRBJ1-1, with D uncertain. V was cut by 4 bases and J by 11 bases, with 29 bases left in between. CDR3 length: 17 residues. Here the CDR3 DNA reads TGTGCCAGCAGTTCCGACGACCGGTATGGAAGGAAAGACGGGGCTTTCTTT. Its protein is CASSSDDRYGRKDGAFF.

The chain links TRBV12-3 or TRBV12-4 to TRBJ2-7; a possible D gene is TRBD1 (6 bases). V shed 4 bases and J shed 3 bases, with 13 bases lying between them. The CDR3 totals 14 residues. The CDR3 protein is CASSSTGRNYEQYF. The CDR3 DNA is TGTGCCAGCAGTTCTACAGGGAGAAACTACGAGCAGTACTTC.

The V and J genes are TRBV3-1 and TRBJ1-5, with 8 bases aligning to TRBD1. Germline lookup yields CDR1 LGHDT and CDR2 YNNKEL (reference sequence). This CDR3 has 14 amino acids. V lost 4 bases to trimming and J lost 7 bases; unmatched junction nucleotides: 6. CDR3 loop: CASSPTGAGQPQHF. The DNA of the CDR3 is TGTGCCAGCAGCCCGACAGGGGCCGGGCAGCCCCAGCATTTT.

The chain uses TRBV28 and TRBJ1-2, with 7 bases fitting TRBD1. This CDR3 is built from 15 residues. Unmatched junction bases numbered 11, after V lost 6 bases and J lost 4 bases. The germline gives CDR1 MDHEN, CDR2 SYDVKM. The CDR3 coding sequence is TGTGCCAGCAGACGGACAGGCGTAGTGGGCTATGGCTACACCTTC. Translated, it gives CASRRTGVVGYGYTF.

This clonotype has ten or more counts. DNA of the CDR3: TGTGCCATCAGACTAGACAGCAATGAGCAGTTCTTC. Encoded protein: CAIRLDSNEQFF. The V and J genes are TRBV10-3 and TRBJ2-1, with D perhaps given as TRBD1 or TRBD2 (5 bases each). The ends were cut back, 6 bases at V and 6 bases at J, with 9 bases in the middle. The CDR3 consists of 12 residues. The germline gives CDR1 ENHRY, CDR2 SYGVKD.

The J gene is TRBJ2-1, the V gene TRBV25-1, with TRBD2 identical over 13 bases. The CDR3 has 18 amino acids. With V trimmed by 7 bases and J by 0 bases, 9 bases remained unmatched. The germline V gene has CDR1 MGHDK and CDR2 SYGVNS. The CDR3 spells CASTGTSGALSSYNEQFF. CDR3 nucleotide sequence: TGTGCCAGCACCGGGACTAGCGGGGCCCTGAGCTCCTACAATGAGCAGTTCTTC. Full variable domain (missing parts from reference TRBV25-1 and TRBJ2-1): EADIYQTPRYLVIGTGKKITLECSQTMGHDKMYWYQQDPGMELHLIHYSYGVNSTEKGDLSSESTVSRIRTEHFPLTLESARPSHTSQYLCASTGTSGALSSYNEQFFGPGTRLTVL.

V is TRBV25-1 and J is TRBJ1-2; no clear D. CDR1 and CDR2 (germline): MGHDK, SYGVNS. V was pared by 4 bases and J by 7 bases, with 16 bases between. The CDR3 covers 14 residues. CDR3 in amino acids: CASSAEGRGSGYTF. Written as DNA, the CDR3 is TGTGCCAGCAGTGCAGAGGGCCGAGGTAGTGGCTACACCTTC.

As concerns this clonotype: A much larger clone sits a single nucleotide away, making a read error possible. This chain joins TRBV11-1 and TRBJ2-6, with a possible D match to TRBD1 (5 bases). The CDR3 contains 17 residues. Germline V gene data show CDR1 as SGHAT and CDR2 as FQDESV (reference sequence). Written as DNA, the CDR3 is TGTGCCAGCAGCCAAACCTCGGGCGGCTCTGGGGCCAGCGTCCTGACTTTC. It yields the protein CASSQTSGGSGASVLTF.

Points on this clonotype: Its ends do not fully match the called genes, so a read error is possible. This rearrangement joins TRBV28 to TRBJ2-5, with 7 nucleotides matching TRBD1. Germline CDR1 MDHEN, CDR2 SYDVKM. This CDR3 is 17 amino acids long. The DNA of the CDR3 is TGTGCCGGCAGTTCATCCATCCAGACAGGGTCGGGAGAGACCCAGTACTTC. This sequence encodes CAGSSSIQTGSGETQYF.

DNA for the CDR3: TGCGCCAGCACTAGGGGGACAGTCCATGAAAAACTGTTTTTT. It encodes CASTRGTVHEKLFF. The rearrangement links TRBV4-1 to TRBJ1-4; 7 bases agree with TRBD1. Trimming took 7 bases from V and 6 from J; bases not matched to a gene: 8. Germline assignment: CDR1 MGHRA and CDR2 YSYEKL. The CDR3 covers 14 residues.

This clonotype came up a few times. The J gene is TRBJ1-2, the V gene TRBV28; D possibly corresponds to TRBD1 (6 bases). This CDR3 comprises 13 residues. V dropped 7 bases and J dropped 8 bases, with 17 bases sitting between them. Germline CDR1 and CDR2: MDHEN and SYDVKM. The CDR3 reads CASTLGQGQGYTF. CDR3 sequence (DNA): TGTGCCAGCACACTCGGGCAGGGGCAAGGCTACACCTTC.

There are a few counts of this clonotype. One end of the junction varies from germline; a read error may be responsible. V usage is TRBV27 and J usage is TRBJ2-7; 9 nucleotides match TRBD2. The CDR3 is 16 amino acids. The germline V gene has CDR1 MNHEY and CDR2 SMNVEV (reference sequence). The CDR3 sequence: CVSSFSSGIISYEQYF. In DNA form, the CDR3 reads TGTGTCAGCAGTTTCTCTAGCGGGATCATATCCTACGAGCAGTACTTC.

A few counts support this clonotype. This chain joins TRBV29-1 and TRBJ1-2; 8 positions match TRBD1. The CDR3 is 14 residues long. Trimming took 3 bases from V and 7 from J; bases not matched to a gene: 10. In germline, CDR1 is SQVTM, CDR2 ANQGSEA. CDR3: CSVEVRDRTGGYTF. The CDR3 DNA reads as TGCAGCGTTGAGGTCCGGGACAGGACCGGTGGCTACACCTTC. The whole variable domain, remainder taken from reference TRBV29-1 and TRBJ1-2, is SAVISQKPSRDICQRGTSLTIQCQVDSQVTMMFWYRQQPGQSLTLIATANQGSEATYESGFVIDKFPISRPNLTFSTLTVSNMSPEDSSIYLCSVEVRDRTGGYTFGSGTRLTVV.

V usage is TRBV4-1 and J usage is TRBJ2-7; weak D call: TRBD2 (5 bases). The CDR3 is 16 residues long. Germline V gene sequence: CDR1 MGHRA, CDR2 YSYEKL. V gave up 1 base and J gave up 6 bases, with 19 bases separating them. The CDR3 protein is CASSQVGVEGIGEQYF. CDR3 nucleotides: TGCGCCAGCAGCCAAGTGGGAGTTGAGGGAATCGGCGAGCAGTACTTC.

This clonotype has a handful of counts. This chain links TRBV7-3 with TRBJ2-1; no definite D call. The CDR3 totals 13 residues. V was cut by 1 base and J by 7 bases, with 8 bases left in between. Germline assignment: CDR1 SGHTA and CDR2 FQGTGA. The CDR3 DNA is TGTGCCAGCAGCTTAATGTCCGCTAATGAGCAGTTCTTC. Amino acid sequence: CASSLMSANEQFF.

This chain uses TRBV7-2 with TRBJ2-7; the D is unclear. V was trimmed by 5 bases and J by 5 bases, leaving 16 bases between them. Germline-derived CDR1 and CDR2 are SGHTA and FQGNSA. The CDR3 sequence is 14 residues long. CDR3: CASSPRTYSHEQYF. CDR3 nucleotide sequence: TGTGCCAGCAGCCCCCGTACCTATTCCCACGAGCAGTACTTC.

A note on this clonotype: A much larger clone sits a single nucleotide away, making a read error possible. This chain uses TRBV7-9 with TRBJ2-7; D gene uncertain. Germline CDR1 and CDR2: SEHNR and FQNEAQ (reference sequence). The CDR3 extends over 13 amino acids. The CDR3 here is CTSSLDGRYEQYF. CDR3 DNA sequence: TGTACCAGCAGCTTAGATGGCCGGTACGAGCAGTACTTC.

This clonotype occurred a few times. This chain uses TRBV9 with TRBJ2-1; no firm D call. Germline CDR1 SGDLS, CDR2 YYNGEE. V gave up 0 bases and J gave up 8 bases, with 15 bases separating them. This CDR3 region has 15 residues. This CDR3 reads CASSVGDVIGYEQFF. CDR3 in DNA: TGTGCCAGCAGCGTAGGAGACGTTATAGGCTATGAGCAGTTCTTC.

V and J are TRBV5-6 and TRBJ2-7; possibly TRBD1 for D (7 bases). There are 17 residues in the CDR3. Germline lookup yields CDR1 SGHDT and CDR2 YYEEEE. Trimming pared 0 bases from V and 3 bases from J, leaving 19 bases between. CDR3 loop: CASSLVSGGIGNYEQYF. DNA of the CDR3: TGTGCCAGCAGCTTGGTGTCAGGGGGGATTGGGAACTACGAGCAGTACTTC.

Only a few counts were recorded for this clonotype. The rearrangement joins TRBV27 to TRBJ2-7, with 12 bases aligning to TRBD2. The junction had 17 bases not matched to a gene; V was cut back by 4 bases and J by 4 bases. Germline V gene sequence: CDR1 MNHEY, CDR2 SMNVEV (reference sequence). This CDR3 has 19 amino acids. The chain's CDR3 is CASSSISAPGLAGTYEQYF. CDR3 in DNA: TGTGCCAGCAGTTCCATATCGGCACCGGGACTAGCGGGTACGTACGAGCAGTACTTC.

In its sample, this clonotype was seen a few times. V usage is TRBV11-2 and J usage is TRBJ2-7; D gene ambiguous. Germline V lookup: CDR1 SGHAT, CDR2 FQNNGV. CDR3 length: 13 residues. The V gene lost 1 base and the J gene lost 6 bases, with 10 bases spanning the gap. CDR3 amino acids: CASSLVEQSEQYF. CDR3 sequence (DNA): TGTGCCAGCAGCTTAGTGGAGCAGAGCGAGCAGTACTTC.

This chain uses TRBV20-1 with TRBJ2-7, with no clear D. The ends were cut back, 2 bases at V and 3 bases at J, with 8 bases in the middle. Germline assignment: CDR1 DFQATT and CDR2 SNEGSKA (reference sequence). This CDR3 spans 12 amino acids. DNA of the CDR3: TGCAGTGCTAGAAAACTTAGCTACGAGCAGTACTTC. Amino acids: CSARKLSYEQYF.